The rows below give T cell receptor beta chains drawn from one sample of a study of blood T cell repertoires in COVID-19. The assay was immunoSEQ multiplex PCR, and TCRdb's table has in-frame clones only and misses some. The table lists approximately 170,000 clones, approximately 90% of them singletons. Source material: peripheral blood. All receptors come from a man aged 18-30 years with COVID-19, enrolled during active disease. Both conserved end residues are part of each CDR3. A D gene is named only where the DNA matches it firmly. Not all rows give a size; the values are once, few, many and, for expanded clones, a class.

v_gene,j_gene,d_gene,abundance,CDR3aa,CDR3nt
TRBV9,TRBJ2-1,TRBD1,-,CASSASGGSSYNEQFF,TGTGCCAGCAGCGCCTCAGGGGGCAGCTCCTACAATGAGCAGTTCTTC
TRBV28,TRBJ2-3,-,-,CASRWGPADTQYF,TGTGCCAGCAGGTGGGGGCCGGCAGATACGCAGTATTTT
TRBV15,TRBJ2-4,TRBD1,once,CATSLTRGLEIQYF,TGTGCCACCAGCTTAACAAGGGGGCTCGAGATTCAGTACTTC
TRBV9,TRBJ2-2,TRBD1,-,CASSPRQGKDTGELFF,TGTGCCAGCAGCCCTAGACAGGGTAAGGACACCGGGGAGCTGTTTTTT
TRBV5-1,TRBJ2-3,-,-,CASSLRRDTDTQYF,TGCGCCAGCAGCTTGAGGAGGGACACAGATACGCAGTATTTT
TRBV6-6,TRBJ2-7,-,-,CASSYRISSRAYEQYF,TGTGCCAGCAGTTACCGCATTAGCTCGAGGGCCTACGAGCAGTACTTC
TRBV24-1,TRBJ2-1,-,-,CATSDRWELGNEQFF,TGTGCCACCAGTGATCGGTGGGAGCTTGGCAATGAGCAGTTCTTC
TRBV4-1,TRBJ1-1,TRBD1,-,CASSQTTGGHTEAFF,TGCGCCAGCAGCCAGACGACAGGGGGCCACACTGAAGCTTTCTTT
TRBV29-1,TRBJ2-5,-,-,CSVEEQGDETQYF,TGCAGCGTTGAAGAACAAGGAGATGAGACCCAGTACTTC
TRBV12-3/TRBV12-4,TRBJ1-5,-,-,CASSFTENQPQHF,TGTGCCAGCAGTTTTACGGAGAATCAGCCCCAGCATTTT
TRBV5-1,TRBJ1-3,-,-,CASSLVGITGYGNTIYF,TGCGCCAGCAGCTTGGTGGGGATCACAGGGTACGGAAACACCATATATTTT
TRBV11-2,TRBJ2-2,-,once,CASSPRGGMGNTGELFF,TGTGCCAGCAGCCCGAGGGGCGGGATGGGGAACACCGGGGAGCTGTTTTTT
TRBV24-1,TRBJ2-1,-,-,CATSDLGAGDVNEQFF,TGTGCCACCAGTGATTTGGGGGCAGGGGATGTCAATGAGCAGTTCTTC
TRBV10-3,TRBJ1-5,TRBD1,-,CAIRDATGDQPQHF,TGTGCCATCAGAGATGCGACAGGGGACCAGCCCCAGCATTTT
TRBV15,TRBJ1-5,-,-,CATSRRAHDNQPQHF,TGTGCCACCAGCAGGCGGGCCCATGACAATCAGCCCCAGCATTTT
TRBV11-2,TRBJ1-3,-,-,CASSFLSRVHPGNTIYF,TGTGCCAGCAGCTTCCTATCGCGGGTCCACCCTGGAAACACCATATATTTT